These 16 T cell receptor beta chains were all obtained from the same sample, sequenced in a study of shared clonotypes between healthy human individuals. TCRdb keeps only in-frame clones here, not all; method: immunoSEQ multiplex PCR. There are hundreds of thousands of clones in the sample; approximately 96% occur only once, and approximately 0.1% lies in the top ten. CD45RO-negative cells were positively selected for CCR7, leaving out terminally differentiated effector memory CD45RA+ cells. Sequencing was carried out using naive CD8+ T cells sorted from blood. The receptors derive from a woman between 25 and 40 years old in good health.

On this clone itself: The junction departs from germline at one end; a sequencing error may be responsible. The rearrangement links TRBV14 to TRBJ2-7, with 7 nucleotides matching TRBD2. The CDR3 runs 13 residues. Per the germline V gene, CDR1 is SGHDN and CDR2 is FVKESK. The DNA for the CDR3 is TGTGCCAGCCGGGACTACACCTCCTCCGAGCAGTACTTC. Its translation: CASRDYTSSEQYF.

The V call is TRBV28, the J call TRBJ2-7, with 10 bases identical to TRBD2. The V gene's germline CDR1 is MDHEN and CDR2 SYDVKM. V shed 6 bases and J 3 bases; nucleotides not matched to a gene: 8. The CDR3 extends over 15 amino acids. For the CDR3, the DNA is TGTGCCAGCAGCAGGGAGCGGGAGGGTTTCTACGAGCAGTACTTC. This encodes CASSREREGFYEQYF.

The chain links TRBV9 to TRBJ2-7; no clear D gene. Germline CDR1 SGDLS, CDR2 YYNGEE. V was clipped by 1 base and J by 5 bases, with 4 bases between them. This CDR3 region has 11 residues. The CDR3 coding sequence is TGTGCCAGCAGCGTAACTGACGAGCAGTACTTC. Its protein product is CASSVTDEQYF.

Only one count was recorded for this clone. The V and J genes are TRBV27 and TRBJ2-3; D not resolved. The CDR3 totals 17 residues. V was trimmed by 3 bases and J by 1 base, leaving 17 bases between them. Germline V gene lookup returns CDR1 MNHEY and CDR2 SMNVEV (reference sequence). The CDR3 protein is CASSLALTDFGTDTQYF. The CDR3 DNA is TGTGCCAGCAGTTTGGCCCTAACAGACTTCGGCACAGATACGCAGTATTTT.

V is TRBV16 and J is TRBJ1-1; D unresolved. The length of the CDR3 is 12 residues. V was trimmed by 4 bases and J by 10 bases, leaving 13 bases between them. Looked up from germline, CDR1 is KGHSY and CDR2 is FQNENV. The CDR3 region is CASSLKNAVAFF. CDR3 DNA: TGTGCCAGCAGCCTCAAGAATGCTGTAGCTTTCTTT.

A note on this clone: This specimen includes other DNA sequences encoding the same CDR3. The genes are TRBV9 and TRBJ2-2; no reliable D call. Deletions cut 3 bases from V and 4 bases from J, with 4 bases between. This CDR3 contains 12 residues. CDR1 and CDR2 (germline): SGDLS, YYNGEE. The CDR3 reads CASSGGTGELFF. CDR3 DNA sequence: TGTGCCAGCAGCGGCGGCACCGGGGAGCTGTTTTTT.

The chain carries TRBV1 and TRBJ1-2. TRBV1 is tagged as a pseudogene. This CDR3 is 13 amino acids long. In DNA, the CDR3 is TGCACCTGGAGGGTCCCGGGGAACTATGGCTACACCTTC. Its protein product is CTWRVPGNYGYTF.

The chain employs TRBV11-1 and TRBJ2-1, with D possibly matching TRBD1 (6 bases). Trimming removed 2 bases from V and 4 bases from J, with 12 bases in between. The CDR3 length is 15 residues. Germline CDR1 reads SGHAT; CDR2 reads FQDESV (reference sequence). This CDR3 reads CASSLLRRGYNEQFF. CDR3 sequence (DNA): TGTGCCAGCAGCTTATTGAGAAGGGGGTACAATGAGCAGTTCTTC.

The chain has TRBV4-1 and TRBJ2-7; TRBD2 matches at 8 bases. V was pared by 4 bases and J by 5 bases, with 4 bases of the junction left unmatched. Looked up from germline, CDR1 is MGHRA and CDR2 is YSYEKL. This CDR3 has 13 residues. Here the CDR3 DNA reads TGCGCCAGCAGCCCGGGGGGGGCCCACGAGCAGTACTTC. Amino acids: CASSPGGAHEQYF.

This clone was counted a few times. J is TRBJ1-2 and V is TRBV6-5; unclear D gene. This CDR3 region has 14 residues. Per germline, CDR1 MNHEY and CDR2 SVGAGI. Trimming took off 5 bases at V and 1 base at J, with 11 bases between the two ends. The CDR3 sequence is CASSQQVLNYGYTF. The CDR3 DNA reads TGTGCCAGCAGTCAGCAAGTCCTTAACTATGGCTACACCTTC.

The V and J genes are TRBV4-1 and TRBJ2-2; D remains unclear. The CDR3 contains 14 residues. Trimming removed 1 base at V and 4 bases at J, with 7 bases between. The germline gives CDR1 MGHRA, CDR2 YSYEKL. CDR3 region: CASSQGPITGELFF. CDR3 in DNA: TGCGCCAGCAGCCAAGGGCCCATCACCGGGGAGCTGTTTTTT.

J is TRBJ2-1 and V is TRBV6-1, with 8 bases fitting TRBD2. Germline CDR1 and CDR2: MNHNS and SASEGT. The CDR3 extends over 14 amino acids. V trimming: 7 bases; J trimming: 5 bases; junction bases outside the gene matches: 7. The CDR3 sequence: CASIHGLAHNEQFF. CDR3 coding DNA: TGTGCCAGCATTCACGGACTAGCCCACAATGAGCAGTTCTTC.

This rearrangement joins TRBV19 to TRBJ2-1, with TRBD2 matching over 8 bases. V lost 8 bases to trimming and J lost 10 bases; unmatched junction nucleotides: 19. This CDR3 is built from 16 residues. Germline assignment: CDR1 LNHDA and CDR2 SQIVND (reference sequence). CDR3 protein: CASGPPPPGGPQEQFF. CDR3 sequence (DNA): TGTGCCAGTGGTCCTCCACCTCCGGGAGGGCCGCAGGAGCAGTTCTTC.

The V and J genes are TRBV19 and TRBJ2-1; perhaps TRBD1 as D (5 bases). V lost 6 bases and J lost 4, with 13 bases in between. CDR1 is LNHDA, CDR2 SQIVND, per germline (reference sequence). The CDR3 runs to 14 residues. The CDR3 loop reads CASSDRLEYNEQFF. The CDR3 nucleotides read TGTGCCAGTAGCGACAGACTGGAATACAATGAGCAGTTCTTC. The whole variable domain, filled in from reference TRBV19 and TRBJ2-1, reads DGGITQSPKYLFRKEGQNVTLSCEQNLNHDAMYWYRQDPGQGLRLIYYSQIVNDFQKGDIAEGYSVSREKKESFPLTVTSAQKNPTAFYLCASSDRLEYNEQFFGPGTRLTVL.

The chain couples TRBV29-1 to TRBJ2-1; TRBD2 aligns across 7 bases. V lost 6 bases and J lost 10; bases outside the gene matches: 9. Per the germline V gene, CDR1 is SQVTM and CDR2 is ANQGSEA. The CDR3 contains 12 residues. CDR3 residues: CSVGDYETEQFF. CDR3 DNA: TGCAGCGTCGGGGACTACGAGACCGAGCAGTTCTTC.

The V and J genes are TRBV5-5 and TRBJ1-2; D may be TRBD1 (6 bases). The V gene lost 0 bases and the J gene lost 2 bases, with 8 bases spanning the gap. Looked up from germline, CDR1 is SGHKS and CDR2 is YYEKEE (reference sequence). The CDR3 length is 14 residues. The CDR3 loop reads CASSLAGGNYGYTF. CDR3 DNA: TGTGCCAGCAGCTTGGCCGGGGGCAACTATGGCTACACCTTC. Filled out from reference TRBV5-5 and TRBJ1-2, the complete variable domain reads DAGVTQSPTHLIKTRGQQVTLRCSPISGHKSVSWYQQVLGQGPQFIFQYYEKEERGRGNFPDRFSARQFPNYSSELNVNALLLGDSALYLCASSLAGGNYGYTFGSGTRLTVV.